This T cell receptor beta chain appears in the sequencing data of a study of blood T cell repertoires in COVID-19. Study context: The United States, Italy and Spain provided the acute and convalescent COVID-19 samples. The analysed material was cDNA or gDNA that came from T cells, B-cell-depleted T cells, or PBMCs.

Per the original methods: Nucleated cell counts were estimated from reference gene primer amplification. Libraries were prepared by immunoSEQ multiplex PCR; TCRdb keeps only in-frame clonotypes and omits some of them. The V and J calls and clone size were taken over from that table, and D and trimming were inferred from the DNA. The sample consists of approximately 280,000 clones, 80% to 90% of them appearing once. The V gene end was trimmed by 11 bases and the J gene end by 0 bases; junction bases not matched to a gene: 8. The CDR3 contains 16 residues. Germline lookup yields CDR1 SNHLY and CDR2 FYNNEI.

The sequenced material came from peripheral blood. This sequence originates from a man in his forties with acute or convalescent COVID-19. This chain links TRBV2 with TRBJ1-4; 11 bases match TRBD1. The CDR3 sequence: CAGGQGAGATNEKLFF. The CDR3 region has the DNA TGTGCCGGCGGACAGGGGGCAGGGGCAACTAATGAAAAACTGTTTTTT.